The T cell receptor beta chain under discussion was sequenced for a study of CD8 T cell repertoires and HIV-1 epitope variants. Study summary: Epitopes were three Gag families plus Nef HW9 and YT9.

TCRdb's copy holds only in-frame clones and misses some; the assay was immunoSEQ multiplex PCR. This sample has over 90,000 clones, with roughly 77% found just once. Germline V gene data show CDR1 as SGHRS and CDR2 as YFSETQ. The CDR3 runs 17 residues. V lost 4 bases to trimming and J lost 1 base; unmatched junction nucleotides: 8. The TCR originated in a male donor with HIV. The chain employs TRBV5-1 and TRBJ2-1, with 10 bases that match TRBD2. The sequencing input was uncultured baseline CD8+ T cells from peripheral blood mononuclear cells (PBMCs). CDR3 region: CASSETIAGGSYNEQFF. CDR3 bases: TGCGCCAGCAGCGAAACCATAGCGGGAGGTTCCTACAATGAGCAGTTCTTC.